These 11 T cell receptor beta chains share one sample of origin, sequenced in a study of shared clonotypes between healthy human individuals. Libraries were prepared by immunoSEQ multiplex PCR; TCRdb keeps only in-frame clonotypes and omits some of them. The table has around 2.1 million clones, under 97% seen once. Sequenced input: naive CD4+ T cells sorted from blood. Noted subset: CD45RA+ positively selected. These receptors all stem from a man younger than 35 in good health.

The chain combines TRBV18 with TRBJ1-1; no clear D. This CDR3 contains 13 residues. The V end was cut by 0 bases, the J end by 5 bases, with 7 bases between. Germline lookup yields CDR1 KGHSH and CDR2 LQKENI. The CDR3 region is CASSPPHQTEAFF. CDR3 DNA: TGTGCCAGCTCACCACCACACCAGACTGAAGCTTTCTTT. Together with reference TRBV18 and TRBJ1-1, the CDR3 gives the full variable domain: NAGVMQNPRHLVRRRGQEARLRCSPMKGHSHVYWYRQLPEEGLKFMVYLQKENIIDESGMPKERFSAEFPKEGPSILRIQQVVRGDSAAYFCASSPPHQTEAFFGQGTRLTVV.

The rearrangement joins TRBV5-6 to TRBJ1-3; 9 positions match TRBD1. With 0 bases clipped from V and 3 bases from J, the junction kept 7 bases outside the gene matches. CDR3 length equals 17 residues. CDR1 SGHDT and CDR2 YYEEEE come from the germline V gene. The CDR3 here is CASSLDDRGIRGNTIYF. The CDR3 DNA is TGTGCCAGCAGCTTGGACGACAGGGGGATACGTGGAAACACCATATATTTT.

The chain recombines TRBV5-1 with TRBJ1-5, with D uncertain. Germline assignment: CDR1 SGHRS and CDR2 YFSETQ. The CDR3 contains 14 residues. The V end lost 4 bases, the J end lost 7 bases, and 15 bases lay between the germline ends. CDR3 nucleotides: TGCGCCAGCAGCGCCGGCCCGGGCGGGCAGCCCCAGCATTTT. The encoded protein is CASSAGPGGQPQHF. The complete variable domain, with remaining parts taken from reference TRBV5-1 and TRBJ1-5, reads KAGVTQTPRYLIKTRGQQVTLSCSPISGHRSVSWYQQTPGQGLQFLFEYFSETQRNKGNFPGRFSGRQFSNSRSEMNVSTLELGDSALYLCASSAGPGGQPQHFGDGTRLSIL.

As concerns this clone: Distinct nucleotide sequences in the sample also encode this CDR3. The CDR3 DNA sequence: TGTGCCAGCAGCCCCGGACAGGGGACCTACGAGCAGTACTTC. It translates to CASSPGQGTYEQYF. The genes are TRBV11-3 and TRBJ2-7, with 9 bases fitting TRBD1. The V gene's germline CDR1 is SGHNT and CDR2 YENEEA. V gave up 5 bases and J gave up 2 bases; unmatched junction bases: 4. The CDR3 is 14 amino acids.

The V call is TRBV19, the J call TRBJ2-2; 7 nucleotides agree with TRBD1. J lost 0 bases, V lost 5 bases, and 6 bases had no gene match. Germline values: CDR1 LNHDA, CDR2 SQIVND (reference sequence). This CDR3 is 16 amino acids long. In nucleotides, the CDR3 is TGTGCCAGTAGTGGTCGGGACAGACCGAACACCGGGGAGCTGTTTTTT. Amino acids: CASSGRDRPNTGELFF.

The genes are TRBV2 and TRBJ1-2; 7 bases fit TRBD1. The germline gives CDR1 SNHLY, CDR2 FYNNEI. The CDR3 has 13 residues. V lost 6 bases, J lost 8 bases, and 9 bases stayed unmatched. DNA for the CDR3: TGTGCCAGCAGGGTAGGGGGCGCGGACGGCTACACCTTC. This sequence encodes CASRVGGADGYTF.

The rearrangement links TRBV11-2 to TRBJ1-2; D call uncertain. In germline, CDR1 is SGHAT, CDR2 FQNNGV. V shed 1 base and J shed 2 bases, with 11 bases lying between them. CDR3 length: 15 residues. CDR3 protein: CASSLARTANYGYTF. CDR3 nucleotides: TGTGCCAGCAGCTTAGCTCGGACCGCGAACTATGGCTACACCTTC.

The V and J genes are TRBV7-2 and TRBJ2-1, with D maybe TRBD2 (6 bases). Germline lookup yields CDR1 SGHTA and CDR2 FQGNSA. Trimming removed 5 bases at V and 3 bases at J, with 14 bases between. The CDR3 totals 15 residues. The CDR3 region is CASSRGPSDYNEQFF. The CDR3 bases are TGTGCCAGCAGCCGAGGGCCTAGCGACTACAATGAGCAGTTCTTC.

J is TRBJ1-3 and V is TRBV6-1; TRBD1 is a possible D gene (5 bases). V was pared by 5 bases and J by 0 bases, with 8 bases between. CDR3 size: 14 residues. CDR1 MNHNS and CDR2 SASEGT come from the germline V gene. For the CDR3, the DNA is TGTGCCAGCAGTTCAGGGAGCTCTGGAAACACCATATATTTT. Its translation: CASSSGSSGNTIYF.

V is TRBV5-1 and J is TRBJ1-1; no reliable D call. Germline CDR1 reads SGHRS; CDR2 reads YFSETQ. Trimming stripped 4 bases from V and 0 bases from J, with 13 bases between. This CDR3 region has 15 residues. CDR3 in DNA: TGCGCCAGCAGCCGTCCGGGGTCCATGAACACTGAAGCTTTCTTT. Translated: CASSRPGSMNTEAFF. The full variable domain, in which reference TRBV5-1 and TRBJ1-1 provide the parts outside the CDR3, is KAGVTQTPRYLIKTRGQQVTLSCSPISGHRSVSWYQQTPGQGLQFLFEYFSETQRNKGNFPGRFSGRQFSNSRSEMNVSTLELGDSALYLCASSRPGSMNTEAFFGQGTRLTVV.

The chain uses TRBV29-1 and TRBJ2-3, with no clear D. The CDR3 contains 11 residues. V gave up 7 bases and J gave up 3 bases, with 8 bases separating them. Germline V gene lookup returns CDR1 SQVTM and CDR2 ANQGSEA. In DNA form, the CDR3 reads TGCAGCGGGTCAAAGACAGATACGCAGTATTTT. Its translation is CSGSKTDTQYF.